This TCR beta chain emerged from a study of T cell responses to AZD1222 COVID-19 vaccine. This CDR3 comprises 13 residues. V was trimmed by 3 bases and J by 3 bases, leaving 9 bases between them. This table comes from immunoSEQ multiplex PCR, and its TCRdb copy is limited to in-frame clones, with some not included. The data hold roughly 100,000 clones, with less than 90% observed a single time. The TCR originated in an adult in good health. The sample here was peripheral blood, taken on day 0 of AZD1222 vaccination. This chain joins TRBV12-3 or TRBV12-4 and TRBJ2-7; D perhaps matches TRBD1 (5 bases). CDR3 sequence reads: CASSFETVYEQYF. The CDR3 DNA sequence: TGTGCCAGCAGTTTTGAGACAGTCTACGAGCAGTACTTC.